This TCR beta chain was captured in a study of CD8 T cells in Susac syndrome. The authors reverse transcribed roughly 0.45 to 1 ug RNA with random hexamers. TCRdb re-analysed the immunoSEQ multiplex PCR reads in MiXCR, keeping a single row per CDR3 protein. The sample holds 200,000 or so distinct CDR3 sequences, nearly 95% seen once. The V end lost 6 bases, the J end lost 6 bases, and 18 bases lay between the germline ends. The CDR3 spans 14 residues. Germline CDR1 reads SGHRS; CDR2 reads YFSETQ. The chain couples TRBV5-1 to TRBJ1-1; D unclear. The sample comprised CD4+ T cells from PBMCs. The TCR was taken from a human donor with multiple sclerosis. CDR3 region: CASTRSNPRAEAFF. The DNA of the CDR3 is TGCGCCAGCACGCGGTCAAACCCTAGGGCTGAAGCTTTCTTT. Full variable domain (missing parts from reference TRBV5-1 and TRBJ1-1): KAGVTQTPRYLIKTRGQQVTLSCSPISGHRSVSWYQQTPGQGLQFLFEYFSETQRNKGNFPGRFSGRQFSNSRSEMNVSTLELGDSALYLCASTRSNPRAEAFFGQGTRLTVV.